This T cell receptor (beta chain) was obtained from a study of T-cell memory formation after mild COVID-19. Study background: Largely, the TCR clusters proved donor specific.

5'RACE, which relied on constant-segment primers, yielded TCR alpha and TCR beta cDNA libraries carrying sample barcodes and UMIs. TCRdb reanalysed the 5' RACE reads using MiXCR and keeps one entry per CDR3 protein. The table records almost 350,000 distinct CDR3 sequences, 20% to 25% of them present only once. General study findings and limits: Prior to infection, memory already included some responding clones, suggesting cross-reactive memory joined. SARS-CoV-2 specificity was not confirmed for second-wave clones peaking on day 37.

This clonotype was observed many times. Antigen unknown. The CDR3 runs 16 residues. V shed 4 bases and J shed 0 bases, with 10 bases lying between them. CDR1 ENHRY and CDR2 SYGVKD come from the germline V gene. This TCR was recovered from a man between 18 and 29 years old who had mild COVID-19 (a few samples of this study predate the infection). Cell type and time point are not known. The rearrangement links TRBV10-3 to TRBJ2-6; D not certain. The sequenced sample was PBMCs or a T cell subset sorted from them (not recorded which). The CDR3, as DNA: TGTGCCATCAGTGGGACCCGAGACTCTGGGGCCAACGTCCTGACTTTC. Its protein is CAISGTRDSGANVLTF.